Listed below are T cell receptor beta chains from one sample, sequenced in a study of OX40 agonist ivuxolimab in advanced cancers. Only in-frame clones appear in the TCRdb table, and some are missing; sequencing was by immunoSEQ multiplex PCR. The sample carries more than 9,000 clones, around 70% recorded once. The sequences come from CD4+ or CD8+ T cells sorted from blood, collected in a trial of the OX40 agonist ivuxolimab. The receptors were gathered from an adult with an advanced solid tumor such as melanoma, head and neck, liver or kidney cancer. The CDR3 runs from the conserved cysteine through the conserved F or W. The D gene is left open where the match is weak. Expanded clones are given a class, and other clones once, few, many or no size at all.

j_gene: TRBJ1-1; d_gene: .; abundance: .; v_gene: TRBV30; CDR3aa: CAWTRGDTEAFF; CDR3nt: TGTGCCTGGACCAGAGGGGACACTGAAGCTTTCTTT
j_gene: TRBJ2-7; d_gene: .; abundance: .; v_gene: TRBV23-1; CDR3aa: CAATEEYEQYF; CDR3nt: TGCGCCGCTACCGAGGAGTACGAGCAGTACTTC
j_gene: TRBJ1-2; d_gene: .; abundance: .; v_gene: TRBV7-3; CDR3aa: CASSLDRSGAYYGYTF; CDR3nt: TGTGCCAGCAGCTTAGATCGGTCGGGGGCTTACTATGGCTACACCTTC
j_gene: TRBJ1-6; d_gene: .; abundance: .; v_gene: TRBV10-2; CDR3aa: CASRPGLQPPLHF; CDR3nt: TGCGCCAGCAGACCGGGCCTTCAACCACCCCTCCACTTT
j_gene: TRBJ2-3; d_gene: .; abundance: .; v_gene: TRBV7-2; CDR3aa: CASSSGLSSTDTQYF; CDR3nt: TGTGCCAGCAGCTCGGGACTTTCTAGCACAGATACGCAGTATTTT
j_gene: TRBJ2-3; d_gene: .; abundance: .; v_gene: TRBV19; CDR3aa: CASSMGTTDTQYF; CDR3nt: TGTGCCAGTAGTATGGGGACCACAGATACGCAGTATTTT
j_gene: TRBJ2-1; d_gene: .; abundance: .; v_gene: TRBV6-5; CDR3aa: CASSYAASWDEQFF; CDR3nt: TGTGCCAGCAGTTATGCGGCTAGCTGGGATGAGCAGTTCTTC
j_gene: TRBJ2-1; d_gene: TRBD1; abundance: .; v_gene: TRBV7-9; CDR3aa: CASSLYRTGSRNEQFF; CDR3nt: TGTGCCAGCAGCTTATACCGGACAGGGAGTCGCAATGAGCAGTTCTTC
j_gene: TRBJ2-7; d_gene: TRBD1; abundance: .; v_gene: TRBV27; CDR3aa: CAVFDRVNSNEQYF; CDR3nt: TGTGCCGTATTCGACAGGGTAAACTCTAACGAGCAGTACTTC
j_gene: TRBJ2-2; d_gene: .; abundance: .; v_gene: TRBV9; CDR3aa: CASSVATSPTGELFF; CDR3nt: TGTGCCAGCAGCGTAGCGACTTCCCCCACCGGGGAGCTGTTTTTT
j_gene: TRBJ2-5; d_gene: .; abundance: .; v_gene: TRBV19; CDR3aa: CASTRGRGETQYF; CDR3nt: TGTGCCAGTACTCGGGGGCGGGGAGAGACCCAGTACTTC
j_gene: TRBJ2-7; d_gene: TRBD2; abundance: few; v_gene: TRBV4-1; CDR3aa: CASSQIQLAGTYEQYF; CDR3nt: TGCGCCAGCAGCCAAATACAACTAGCGGGAACCTACGAGCAGTACTTC
j_gene: TRBJ1-4; d_gene: .; abundance: once; v_gene: TRBV7-8; CDR3aa: CASSFLGTGEKLFF; CDR3nt: TGTGCCAGCAGCTTCCTCGGGACGGGTGAAAAACTGTTTTTT
j_gene: TRBJ2-2; d_gene: TRBD2; abundance: few; v_gene: TRBV6-6; CDR3aa: CASSYGTSDTGELFF; CDR3nt: TGTGCCAGCAGTTACGGGACTAGCGACACCGGGGAGCTGTTTTTT
j_gene: TRBJ1-4; d_gene: .; abundance: once; v_gene: TRBV27; CDR3aa: CASSPLWDPTNEKLFF; CDR3nt: TGTGCCAGCAGCCCCTTGTGGGACCCAACTAATGAAAAACTGTTTTTT
j_gene: TRBJ2-7; d_gene: .; abundance: .; v_gene: TRBV2; CDR3aa: CASSDLLSPYEQYF; CDR3nt: TGTGCCAGCAGTGACTTACTGTCTCCCTACGAGCAGTACTTC
j_gene: TRBJ2-5; d_gene: TRBD2; abundance: .; v_gene: TRBV4-2; CDR3aa: CASSQETGGQETQYF; CDR3nt: TGTGCCAGCAGCCAAGAAACGGGAGGGCAAGAGACCCAGTACTTC
j_gene: TRBJ2-7; d_gene: TRBD2; abundance: few; v_gene: TRBV13; CDR3aa: CASSHRTSGYEQYF; CDR3nt: TGTGCCAGCAGCCACAGGACTAGCGGCTACGAGCAGTACTTC
j_gene: TRBJ2-7; d_gene: .; abundance: .; v_gene: TRBV15; CDR3aa: CATSRDVGAFSYEQYF; CDR3nt: TGTGCCACCAGCAGAGATGTGGGGGCCTTCTCCTACGAGCAGTACTTC
j_gene: TRBJ2-7; d_gene: .; abundance: .; v_gene: TRBV7-9; CDR3aa: CASGDGITYEQYF; CDR3nt: TGTGCCAGCGGGGACGGAATTACCTACGAGCAGTACTTC
j_gene: TRBJ2-2; d_gene: .; abundance: medium-sized; v_gene: TRBV5-3; CDR3aa: CARSTTPSVDTGELFF; CDR3nt: TGTGCCAGAAGCACTACCCCTTCTGTCGACACCGGGGAGCTGTTTTTT
j_gene: TRBJ1-1; d_gene: .; abundance: few; v_gene: TRBV28; CDR3aa: CASRKGNTEAFF; CDR3nt: TGTGCCAGCAGGAAGGGGAACACTGAAGCTTTCTTT
j_gene: TRBJ1-1; d_gene: .; abundance: .; v_gene: TRBV2; CDR3aa: CASSRTSGENTEAFF; CDR3nt: TGTGCCAGCAGCCGGACGTCAGGAGAGAACACTGAAGCTTTCTTT
j_gene: TRBJ1-3; d_gene: .; abundance: .; v_gene: TRBV9; CDR3aa: CASSVLPVGGQGGNTIYF; CDR3nt: TGTGCCAGCAGCGTATTACCCGTAGGTGGGCAGGGCGGAAACACCATATATTTT
j_gene: TRBJ1-4; d_gene: .; abundance: .; v_gene: TRBV28; CDR3aa: CASSQATFSGTNEKLFF; CDR3nt: TGTGCCAGCAGCCAGGCGACCTTCAGTGGTACTAATGAAAAACTGTTTTTT
j_gene: TRBJ2-2; d_gene: .; abundance: .; v_gene: TRBV6-4; CDR3aa: CASSDSQDTGELFF; CDR3nt: TGTGCCAGCAGTGACTCACAGGACACCGGGGAGCTGTTTTTT
j_gene: TRBJ2-1; d_gene: .; abundance: .; v_gene: TRBV27; CDR3aa: CASSRDGYNEQFF; CDR3nt: TGTGCCAGCAGCCGAGACGGGTACAATGAGCAGTTCTTC
j_gene: TRBJ2-3; d_gene: TRBD1; abundance: .; v_gene: TRBV9; CDR3aa: CASSAGPGGTALTDTQYF; CDR3nt: TGTGCCAGCAGCGCCGGGCCAGGTGGGACAGCACTAACAGATACGCAGTATTTT
j_gene: TRBJ2-3; d_gene: TRBD2; abundance: .; v_gene: TRBV29-1; CDR3aa: CSVEGNREEPTDTQYF; CDR3nt: TGCAGCGTAGAAGGGAACCGGGAGGAACCCACAGATACGCAGTATTTT
j_gene: TRBJ2-1; d_gene: TRBD1; abundance: .; v_gene: TRBV28; CDR3aa: CASSLRALWQGANNEQFF; CDR3nt: TGTGCCAGCAGTTTAAGGGCACTATGGCAGGGGGCCAACAATGAGCAGTTCTTC
j_gene: TRBJ2-1; d_gene: .; abundance: medium-sized; v_gene: TRBV27; CDR3aa: CASRKGGPNNEQFF; CDR3nt: TGTGCCAGCAGAAAGGGCGGACCTAACAATGAGCAGTTCTTC
j_gene: TRBJ1-1; d_gene: .; abundance: .; v_gene: TRBV7-9; CDR3aa: CASSLEWGRDTEAFF; CDR3nt: TGTGCCAGCAGCTTAGAATGGGGACGTGACACTGAAGCTTTCTTT
j_gene: TRBJ1-1; d_gene: .; abundance: once; v_gene: TRBV7-6; CDR3aa: CASSLVVPNTEAFF; CDR3nt: TGTGCCAGCAGCTTAGTTGTACCGAACACTGAAGCTTTCTTT
j_gene: TRBJ1-5; d_gene: TRBD1; abundance: .; v_gene: TRBV4-2; CDR3aa: CASSQERGRGQPQHF; CDR3nt: TGTGCCAGCAGCCAAGAGAGGGGGCGAGGTCAGCCCCAGCATTTT
j_gene: TRBJ1-4; d_gene: TRBD1; abundance: .; v_gene: TRBV27; CDR3aa: CASSWTGGDEKLFF; CDR3nt: TGTGCCAGCAGCTGGACAGGGGGCGACGAAAAACTGTTTTTT
j_gene: TRBJ2-1; d_gene: .; abundance: medium-sized; v_gene: TRBV5-5; CDR3aa: CASSLADIVREQFF; CDR3nt: TGTGCCAGCAGCTTGGCCGATATAGTCCGTGAGCAGTTCTTC
j_gene: TRBJ2-1; d_gene: .; abundance: .; v_gene: TRBV6-4; CDR3aa: CASSDSLGPAEQFF; CDR3nt: TGTGCCAGCAGTGACTCATTAGGGCCTGCTGAGCAGTTCTTC
j_gene: TRBJ2-7; d_gene: .; abundance: .; v_gene: TRBV15; CDR3aa: CATSRGGGRAGKQYF; CDR3nt: TGTGCCACCAGCAGAGGTGGAGGACGGGCGGGTAAGCAGTACTTC
j_gene: TRBJ2-7; d_gene: TRBD2; abundance: .; v_gene: TRBV6-5; CDR3aa: CASSPELAGVHEQYF; CDR3nt: TGTGCCAGCAGTCCCGAACTAGCGGGAGTACACGAGCAGTACTTC
j_gene: TRBJ2-7; d_gene: TRBD1; abundance: .; v_gene: TRBV4-3; CDR3aa: CASSQADREAYEQYF; CDR3nt: TGCGCCAGCAGCCAAGCGGACAGGGAAGCCTACGAGCAGTACTTC
j_gene: TRBJ1-1; d_gene: .; abundance: few; v_gene: TRBV5-6; CDR3aa: CASSWDTEAFF; CDR3nt: TGTGCCAGCAGCTGGGACACTGAAGCTTTCTTT
j_gene: TRBJ2-2; d_gene: TRBD2; abundance: .; v_gene: TRBV2; CDR3aa: CASSEALAGAGGELFF; CDR3nt: TGTGCCAGCAGTGAAGCTCTAGCGGGAGCGGGCGGGGAGCTGTTTTTT
j_gene: TRBJ2-7; d_gene: TRBD2; abundance: .; v_gene: TRBV7-9; CDR3aa: CASSLAVGGADLYEQYF; CDR3nt: TGTGCCAGCAGCTTGGCGGTCGGGGGGGCGGATCTCTACGAGCAGTACTTC
j_gene: TRBJ2-7; d_gene: .; abundance: .; v_gene: TRBV5-1; CDR3aa: CASSLGAAFYEQYF; CDR3nt: TGCGCCAGCAGCTTGGGTGCTGCCTTCTACGAGCAGTACTTC
j_gene: TRBJ2-5; d_gene: .; abundance: .; v_gene: TRBV4-2; CDR3aa: CASSLIDGQETQYF; CDR3nt: TGTGCCAGCAGCCTAATAGATGGCCAAGAGACCCAGTACTTC
j_gene: TRBJ1-2; d_gene: .; abundance: .; v_gene: TRBV25-1; CDR3aa: CASAPGPTYYGYTF; CDR3nt: TGTGCCAGCGCCCCTGGACCGACATACTATGGCTACACCTTC